This TCR beta chain came from a study of vaccination and CD4 T cells after COVID-19. About the study: Cells were stimulated with overlapping spike peptide pools from SARS-CoV-2, HCoV-NL63, HCoV-OC43 and HCoV-229E.

General study findings and limits: SARS-CoV-2-reactive clonotypes showed a nonsignificant median rise from approximately 21 to 40.

Treatment specified: roughly 11-day PBMC culture with coronavirus spike peptide pools or control peptides (ViraFEST assay). V was shortened by 0 bases and J by 5 bases, with 13 bases between the two germline ends. Germline-derived CDR1 and CDR2 are GTSNPN and SVGIG (reference sequence). This CDR3 is 14 amino acids long. Concerning this clonotype: What it binds is not known.

The Oncomine TCR Beta short-read assay was applied to DNA of cultured CD4+ T cells. TCRdb re-analysed the PCR reads in MiXCR, keeping a single row per CDR3 protein. The table shows about 20,000 distinct CDR3 sequences, with 55% occurring only once. V and J are TRBV30 and TRBJ1-1; TRBD1 might be the D (6 bases). Sample: CD4+ T cells from blood, cultured in vitro. The sequence was collected from a human donor who had recovered from COVID-19. The CDR3, as DNA: TGTGCCTGGAGTGTATCAGGGGCTGGTACTGAAGCTTTCTTT. Its protein is CAWSVSGAGTEAFF.